This TCR beta chain comes out of a study of blood T cell repertoires in COVID-19 (dated by TCRdb to about 2020). For context, the study as a whole: Samples covering the acute and convalescent phases of COVID-19 were provided by collaborators in the United States, Italy and Spain. Samples came from the ongoing ImmuneRACE study (first 160 participants) plus 1,254 subjects from 6 global collaborators. Nearly every sample came with metadata listing a de-identified subject ID, COVID-19 status, age in years and sex. Where available, HLA class I and class II types were taken from metadata supplied by the sample provider and were not determined by assay-based typing. Subjects who had been exposed to COVID-19, were actively infected with it, or had recovered from it provided the deeply sampled blood TCRbeta repertoires that made up the dataset. The prospective study material was composed of cDNA or gDNA derived from T cells, B-cell-depleted T cells, or PBMCs. The repertoires were released in a freely available public database intended as a resource for research on the immune response to SARS-CoV-2. Results and caveats for the whole study, not just this receptor: The amount of clinical and demographic metadata varied by source and participant and was provided uncurated.

With regard to this clone: Its antigen specificity is not known. Qualities for individual bases were not recorded, and no much larger clone is one base off.

TCRbeta CDR3 regions were amplified from genomic DNA by means of the immunoSEQ Assay, a bias-controlled multiplex PCR. The paper's data handling went like this. Within the assay, amplification of reference gene primers was used to estimate how many nucleated cells each sample contained. Sequence reads were collapsed and filtered to measure the absolute abundance of every unique TCRbeta CDR3 rearrangement. For each sample, productive Simpson clonality was calculated by taking the square root of Simpson's diversity index across productive rearrangements. In its TCRdb copy, this immuneACCESS table keeps in-frame sequences only and misses some clones. Where compared with another copy, unresolved V genes explain less than half of these, and the others have no known cause. Clone size and the V and J calls come from that table; the DNA yielded D and trimming. This sample lists about 300,000 clones; roughly 90% were detected once. The top ten clones comprise about 5.2% of the sample.

CDR1 and CDR2 were assigned from the germline V gene as MNHEY and SVGEGT. Unmatched junction bases come to 5, with V trimmed by 0 bases and J by 2 bases. Measured from the cysteine to the phenylalanine, the CDR3 is 17 residues long. The only DNA kept is the CDR3, 51 bases in frame from the first base. Participants in the prospective study were enrolled through a virtual design, were aged about 18 to 100 years, and lived in about 25 United States geographic areas. To assign participants to cohorts, the prospective study relied on clinical history that participants themselves reported in a screening survey and a study questionnaire. ImmuneRACE Cohort 3 recovered participants were defined by two consecutive negative NP/OP PCR tests, healthcare professional clearance, or symptom resolution. Mobile phlebotomists in the prospective study collected whole blood, serum and a nasopharyngeal or oropharyngeal swab from every participant. Prospective study participants could optionally give additional blood draws and questionnaires over an approximately two-month period. Blood samples from the prospective study were shipped frozen or at room temperature prior to DNA extraction.

Sequencing was carried out using PBMCs or T cells enriched from blood (not recorded which). The clonotype comes from a man between 60 and 75 years old who had recovered from COVID-19. Recombination joined TRBV6-2 or TRBV6-3 with TRBJ2-5; 11 bases in the junction line up with TRBD2. The CDR3 sequence is CASSYSSGLAVQETQYF. The DNA sequence follows: TGTGCCAGCAGTTACTCTTCGGGACTAGCGGTACAAGAGACCCAGTACTTC.